This T cell receptor beta chain was sequenced for a study of graft-versus-host responses after intestinal transplantation. Whole-study context: Transplant types were multivisceral, liver-intestinal, or isolated intestinal. Induction with anti-thymocyte globulin, then tacrolimus and steroids for roughly three years, was given to all recipients.

As concerns this clone: The antigen is unknown.

Study-wide findings and caveats: With peak circulating GvH clone levels came an association with early post-transplant HvG declines.

The germline V gene encodes CDR1 SGDLS and CDR2 YYNGEE. The V gene end was trimmed by 0 bases and the J gene end by 6 bases; junction bases not matched to a gene: 17. This CDR3 has 18 amino acids. Method: immunoSEQ multiplex PCR; TCRdb's copy keeps in-frame clones and lacks some. Here the sample spans about 120,000 clones, around 96% being singletons. This material consisted of unstimulated CD8+ T cells sorted from spleen or lymph node cells, taken before intestinal transplant. The sequence was obtained from a human donor who received an intestinal transplant. V usage is TRBV9 and J usage is TRBJ1-2, with 7 bases that match TRBD1. CDR3 amino acids: CASSVAWDSGTPGHGYTF. The CDR3 DNA follows: TGTGCCAGCAGCGTAGCTTGGGACAGCGGAACTCCGGGCCATGGCTACACCTTC. Supplemented by reference TRBV9 and TRBJ1-2, the full variable domain reads DSGVTQTPKHLITATGQRVTLRCSPRSGDLSVYWYQQSLDQGLQFLIQYYNGEERAKGNILERFSAQQFPDLHSELNLSSLELGDSALYFCASSVAWDSGTPGHGYTFGSGTRLTVV.